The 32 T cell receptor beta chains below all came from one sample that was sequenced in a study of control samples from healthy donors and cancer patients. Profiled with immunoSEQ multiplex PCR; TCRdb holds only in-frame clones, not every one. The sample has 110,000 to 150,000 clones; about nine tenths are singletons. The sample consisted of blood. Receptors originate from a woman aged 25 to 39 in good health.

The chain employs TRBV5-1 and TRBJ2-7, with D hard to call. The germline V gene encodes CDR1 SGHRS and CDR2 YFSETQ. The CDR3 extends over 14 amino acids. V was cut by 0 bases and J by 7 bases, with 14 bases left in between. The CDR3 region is CASSLVAGPREQYF. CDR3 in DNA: TGCGCCAGCAGCTTGGTCGCCGGCCCTCGGGAGCAGTACTTC.

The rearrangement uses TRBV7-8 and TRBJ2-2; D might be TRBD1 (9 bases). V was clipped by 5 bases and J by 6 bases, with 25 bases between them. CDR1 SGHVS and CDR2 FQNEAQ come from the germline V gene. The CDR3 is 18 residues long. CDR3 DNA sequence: TGTGCCAGCAGCATGCCGGGACAGGGTAGACTAGCGTCCGGGGAGCTGTTTTTT. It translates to CASSMPGQGRLASGELFF.

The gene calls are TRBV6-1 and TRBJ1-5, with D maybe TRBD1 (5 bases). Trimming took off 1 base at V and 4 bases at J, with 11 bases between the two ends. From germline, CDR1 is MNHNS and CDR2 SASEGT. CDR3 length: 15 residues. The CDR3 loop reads CASSEGGEANQPQHF. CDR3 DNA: TGTGCCAGCAGTGAAGGAGGGGAGGCGAATCAGCCCCAGCATTTT.

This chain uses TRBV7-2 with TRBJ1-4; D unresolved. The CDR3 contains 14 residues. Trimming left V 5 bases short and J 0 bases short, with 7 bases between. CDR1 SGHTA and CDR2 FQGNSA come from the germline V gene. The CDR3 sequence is CASSLYATNEKLFF. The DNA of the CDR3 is TGTGCCAGCAGCCTTTACGCAACTAATGAAAAACTGTTTTTT. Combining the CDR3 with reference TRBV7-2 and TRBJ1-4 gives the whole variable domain GAGVSQSPSNKVTEKGKDVELRCDPISGHTALYWYRQSLGQGLEFLIYFQGNSAPDKSGLPSDRFSAERTGGSVSTLTIQRTQQEDSAVYLCASSLYATNEKLFFGSGTQLSVL.

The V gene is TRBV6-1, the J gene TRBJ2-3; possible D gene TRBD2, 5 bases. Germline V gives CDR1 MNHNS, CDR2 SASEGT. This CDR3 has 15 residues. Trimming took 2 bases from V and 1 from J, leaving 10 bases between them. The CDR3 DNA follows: TGTGCCAGCAGTGAAATCCGGGGAGGCACAGATACGCAGTATTTT. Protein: CASSEIRGGTDTQYF.

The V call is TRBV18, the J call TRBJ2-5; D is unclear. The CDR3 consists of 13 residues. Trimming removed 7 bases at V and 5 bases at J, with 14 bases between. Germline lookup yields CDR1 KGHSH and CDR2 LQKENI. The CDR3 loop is CASLTPTRETQYF. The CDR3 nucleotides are TGTGCCAGCTTAACTCCGACTCGGGAGACCCAGTACTTC.

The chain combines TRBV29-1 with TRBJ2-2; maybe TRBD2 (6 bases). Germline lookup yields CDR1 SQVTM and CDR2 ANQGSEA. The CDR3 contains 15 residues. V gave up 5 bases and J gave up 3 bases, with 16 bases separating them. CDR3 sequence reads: CSVRSGREDTGELFF. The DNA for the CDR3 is TGCAGCGTTAGAAGTGGCAGGGAGGACACCGGGGAGCTGTTTTTT.

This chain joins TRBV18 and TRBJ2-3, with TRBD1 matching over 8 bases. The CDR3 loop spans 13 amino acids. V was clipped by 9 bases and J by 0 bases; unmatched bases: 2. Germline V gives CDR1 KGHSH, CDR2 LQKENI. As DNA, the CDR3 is TGTGCCAGTCGGACAGGGAGCACAGATACGCAGTATTTT. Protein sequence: CASRTGSTDTQYF.

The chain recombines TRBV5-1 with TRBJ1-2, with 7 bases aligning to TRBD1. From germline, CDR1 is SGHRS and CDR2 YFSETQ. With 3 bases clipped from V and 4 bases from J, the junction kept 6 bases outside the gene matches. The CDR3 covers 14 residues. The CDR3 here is CASSSVQGSYGYTF. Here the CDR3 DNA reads TGCGCCAGCAGCTCCGTACAGGGGAGCTATGGCTACACCTTC.

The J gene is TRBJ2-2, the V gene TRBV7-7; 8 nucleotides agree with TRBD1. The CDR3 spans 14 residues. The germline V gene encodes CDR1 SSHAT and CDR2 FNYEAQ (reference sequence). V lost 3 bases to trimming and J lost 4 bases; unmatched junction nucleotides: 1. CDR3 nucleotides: TGTGCCAGCAGCTTTGGACAGGGCACCGGGGAGCTGTTTTTT. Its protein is CASSFGQGTGELFF.

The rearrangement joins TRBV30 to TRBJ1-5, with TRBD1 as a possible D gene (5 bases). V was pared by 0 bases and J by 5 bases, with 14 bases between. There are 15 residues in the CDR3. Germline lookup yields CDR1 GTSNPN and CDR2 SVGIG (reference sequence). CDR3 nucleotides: TGTGCCTGGAGTGTAATTGGCAGGGCTGATCAGCCCCAGCATTTT. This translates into CAWSVIGRADQPQHF.

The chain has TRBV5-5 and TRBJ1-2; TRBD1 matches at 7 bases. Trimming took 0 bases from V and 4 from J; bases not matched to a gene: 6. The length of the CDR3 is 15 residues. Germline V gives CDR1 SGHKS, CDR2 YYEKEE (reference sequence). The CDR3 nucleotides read TGTGCCAGCAGCTTGGCCGGTGCAGGGGGCTATGGCTACACCTTC. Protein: CASSLAGAGGYGYTF.

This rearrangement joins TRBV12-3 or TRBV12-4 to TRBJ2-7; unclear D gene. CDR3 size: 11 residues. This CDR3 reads CNRQRNYEQYF. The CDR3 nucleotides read TGTAACAGACAAAGAAACTACGAGCAGTACTTC.

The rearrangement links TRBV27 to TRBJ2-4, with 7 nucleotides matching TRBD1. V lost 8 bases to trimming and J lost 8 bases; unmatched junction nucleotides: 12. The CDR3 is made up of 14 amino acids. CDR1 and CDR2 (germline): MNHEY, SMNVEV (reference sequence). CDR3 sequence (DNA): TGTGCCAGCGGACAGGCCATAACTTCGGACATTCAGTACTTC. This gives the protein CASGQAITSDIQYF.

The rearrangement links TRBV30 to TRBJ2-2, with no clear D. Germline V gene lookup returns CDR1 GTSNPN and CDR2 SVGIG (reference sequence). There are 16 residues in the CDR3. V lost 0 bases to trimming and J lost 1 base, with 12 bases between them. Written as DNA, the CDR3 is TGTGCCTGGAGTGTATTACCAGTCGGGAACACCGGGGAGCTGTTTTTT. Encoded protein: CAWSVLPVGNTGELFF.

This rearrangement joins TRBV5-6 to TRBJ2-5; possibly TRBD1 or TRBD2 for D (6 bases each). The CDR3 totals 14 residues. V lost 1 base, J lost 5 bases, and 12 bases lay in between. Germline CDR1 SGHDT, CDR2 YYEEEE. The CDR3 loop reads CASSLTGARETQYF. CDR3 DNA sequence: TGTGCCAGCAGCTTGACGGGGGCGCGGGAGACCCAGTACTTC.

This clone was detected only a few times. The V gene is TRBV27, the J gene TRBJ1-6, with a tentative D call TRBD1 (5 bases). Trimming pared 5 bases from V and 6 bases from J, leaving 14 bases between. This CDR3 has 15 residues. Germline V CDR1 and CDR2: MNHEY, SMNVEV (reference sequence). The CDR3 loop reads CASSPRDGPNSPLHF. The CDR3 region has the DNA TGTGCCAGCAGTCCCCGGGACGGTCCTAATTCACCCCTCCACTTT.

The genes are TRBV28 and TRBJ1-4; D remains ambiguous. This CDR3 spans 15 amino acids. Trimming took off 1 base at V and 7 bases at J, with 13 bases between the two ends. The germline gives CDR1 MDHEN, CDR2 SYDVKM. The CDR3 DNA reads TGTGCCAGCAGTTTATTCGACGGGTATGGTGAAAAACTGTTTTTT. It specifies CASSLFDGYGEKLFF.

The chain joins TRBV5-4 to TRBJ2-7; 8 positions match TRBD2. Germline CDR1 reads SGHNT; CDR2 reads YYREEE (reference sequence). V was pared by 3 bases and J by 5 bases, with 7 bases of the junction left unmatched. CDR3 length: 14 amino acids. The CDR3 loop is CASSSELTSDEQYF. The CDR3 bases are TGTGCCAGCAGCTCCGAGCTGACTAGCGACGAGCAGTACTTC.

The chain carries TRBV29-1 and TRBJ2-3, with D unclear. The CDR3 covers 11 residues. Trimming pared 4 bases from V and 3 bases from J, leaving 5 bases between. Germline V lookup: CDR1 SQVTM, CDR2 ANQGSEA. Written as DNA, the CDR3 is TGCAGCGTTGGAAAGACAGATACGCAGTATTTT. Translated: CSVGKTDTQYF.

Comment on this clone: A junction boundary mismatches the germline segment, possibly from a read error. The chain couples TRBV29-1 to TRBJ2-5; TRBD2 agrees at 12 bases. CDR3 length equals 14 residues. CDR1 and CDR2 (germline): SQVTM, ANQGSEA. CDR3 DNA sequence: TGCAGCGCTGAAGGACTAGCGGGGCAAGAGACCCAGTACTTC. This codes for CSAEGLAGQETQYF.

CDR3 sequence: CASSRASGANVLTF. The CDR3 coding sequence is TGTGCCAGCAGCCGAGCCTCTGGGGCCAACGTCCTGACTTTC. The rearrangement links TRBV3-1 (or the pseudogene TRBV3-2) to TRBJ2-6, with unresolved D. The CDR3 sequence is 14 residues long. The V end was cut by 4 bases, the J end by 0 bases, with 4 bases between. CDR1 and CDR2 (germline): LGHDT, YNNKEL (reference sequence).

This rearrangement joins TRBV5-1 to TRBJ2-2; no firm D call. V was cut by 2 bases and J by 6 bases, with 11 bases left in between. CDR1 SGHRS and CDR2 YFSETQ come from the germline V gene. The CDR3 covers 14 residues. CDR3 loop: CASSFWTSAGELFF. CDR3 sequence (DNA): TGCGCCAGCAGCTTCTGGACGTCCGCCGGGGAGCTGTTTTTT. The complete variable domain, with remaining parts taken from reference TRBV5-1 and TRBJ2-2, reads KAGVTQTPRYLIKTRGQQVTLSCSPISGHRSVSWYQQTPGQGLQFLFEYFSETQRNKGNFPGRFSGRQFSNSRSEMNVSTLELGDSALYLCASSFWTSAGELFFGEGSRLTVL.

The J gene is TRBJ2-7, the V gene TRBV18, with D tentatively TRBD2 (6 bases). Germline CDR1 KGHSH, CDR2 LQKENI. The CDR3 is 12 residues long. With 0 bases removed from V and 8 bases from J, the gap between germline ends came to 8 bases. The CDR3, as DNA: TGTGCCAGCTCACCACCGGAGGGAAAGCAGTACTTC. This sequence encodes CASSPPEGKQYF.

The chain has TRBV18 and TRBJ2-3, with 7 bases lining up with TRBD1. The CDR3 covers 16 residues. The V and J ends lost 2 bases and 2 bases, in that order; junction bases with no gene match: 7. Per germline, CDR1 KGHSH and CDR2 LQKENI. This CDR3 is CASSPLGGSTTDTQYF. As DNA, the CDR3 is TGTGCCAGCTCACCATTAGGGGGCTCTACCACAGATACGCAGTATTTT.

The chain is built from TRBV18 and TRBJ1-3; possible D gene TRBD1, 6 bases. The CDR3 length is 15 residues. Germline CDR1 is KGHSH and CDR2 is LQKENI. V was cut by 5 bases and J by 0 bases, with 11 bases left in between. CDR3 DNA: TGTGCCAGCTCAGCAGGACAGCACTCTGGAAACACCATATATTTT. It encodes CASSAGQHSGNTIYF. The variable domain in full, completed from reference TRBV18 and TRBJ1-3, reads NAGVMQNPRHLVRRRGQEARLRCSPMKGHSHVYWYRQLPEEGLKFMVYLQKENIIDESGMPKERFSAEFPKEGPSILRIQQVVRGDSAAYFCASSAGQHSGNTIYFGEGSWLTVV.

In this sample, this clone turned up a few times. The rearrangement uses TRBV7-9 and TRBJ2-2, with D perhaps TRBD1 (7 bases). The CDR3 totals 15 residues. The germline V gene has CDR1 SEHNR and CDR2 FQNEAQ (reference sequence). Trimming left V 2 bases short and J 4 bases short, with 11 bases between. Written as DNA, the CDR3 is TGTGCCAGCAGCTTATTGCAGGGGGGCACCGGGGAGCTGTTTTTT. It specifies CASSLLQGGTGELFF. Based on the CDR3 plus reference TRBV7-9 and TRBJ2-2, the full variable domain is DTGVSQNPRHKITKRGQNVTFRCDPISEHNRLYWYRQTLGQGPEFLTYFQNEAQLEKSRLLSDRFSAERPKGSFSTLEIQRTEQGDSAMYLCASSLLQGGTGELFFGEGSRLTVL.

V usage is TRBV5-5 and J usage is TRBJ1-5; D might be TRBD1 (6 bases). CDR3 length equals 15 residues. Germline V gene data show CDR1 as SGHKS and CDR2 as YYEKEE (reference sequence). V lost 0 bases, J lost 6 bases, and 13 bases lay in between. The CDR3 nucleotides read TGTGCCAGCAGCTTGGAGGGGGGTCCCGTTCAGCCCCAGCATTTT. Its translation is CASSLEGGPVQPQHF.

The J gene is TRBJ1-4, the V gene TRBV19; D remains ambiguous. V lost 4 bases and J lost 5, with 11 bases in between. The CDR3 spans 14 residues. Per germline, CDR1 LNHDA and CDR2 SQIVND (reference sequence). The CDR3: CASSNARVNEKLFF. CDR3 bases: TGTGCCAGTAGTAATGCCAGAGTAAATGAAAAACTGTTTTTT. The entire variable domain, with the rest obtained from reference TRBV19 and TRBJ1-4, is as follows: DGGITQSPKYLFRKEGQNVTLSCEQNLNHDAMYWYRQDPGQGLRLIYYSQIVNDFQKGDIAEGYSVSREKKESFPLTVTSAQKNPTAFYLCASSNARVNEKLFFGSGTQLSVL.

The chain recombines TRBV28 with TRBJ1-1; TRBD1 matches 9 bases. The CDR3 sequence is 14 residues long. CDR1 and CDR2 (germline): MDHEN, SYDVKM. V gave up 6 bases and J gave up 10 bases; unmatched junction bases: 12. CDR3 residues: CASSSLFGTGRAFF. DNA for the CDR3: TGTGCCAGCAGCTCACTTTTCGGGACAGGGAGAGCTTTCTTT.

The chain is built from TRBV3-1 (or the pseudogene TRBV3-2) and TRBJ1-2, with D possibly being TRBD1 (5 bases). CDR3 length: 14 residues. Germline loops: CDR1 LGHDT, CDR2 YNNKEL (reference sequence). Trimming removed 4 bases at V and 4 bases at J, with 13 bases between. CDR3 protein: CASSPGGGGYGYTF. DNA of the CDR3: TGTGCCAGCAGCCCCGGAGGCGGGGGCTATGGCTACACCTTC.

The CDR3 DNA is TGTGCCAGCAGTTCGCCGCCAACCATGAACACTGAAGCTTTCTTT. As protein: CASSSPPTMNTEAFF. The chain employs TRBV28 and TRBJ1-1; D gene uncertain. V dropped 4 bases and J dropped 0 bases, with 12 bases sitting between them. The germline gives CDR1 MDHEN, CDR2 SYDVKM. There are 15 residues in the CDR3.